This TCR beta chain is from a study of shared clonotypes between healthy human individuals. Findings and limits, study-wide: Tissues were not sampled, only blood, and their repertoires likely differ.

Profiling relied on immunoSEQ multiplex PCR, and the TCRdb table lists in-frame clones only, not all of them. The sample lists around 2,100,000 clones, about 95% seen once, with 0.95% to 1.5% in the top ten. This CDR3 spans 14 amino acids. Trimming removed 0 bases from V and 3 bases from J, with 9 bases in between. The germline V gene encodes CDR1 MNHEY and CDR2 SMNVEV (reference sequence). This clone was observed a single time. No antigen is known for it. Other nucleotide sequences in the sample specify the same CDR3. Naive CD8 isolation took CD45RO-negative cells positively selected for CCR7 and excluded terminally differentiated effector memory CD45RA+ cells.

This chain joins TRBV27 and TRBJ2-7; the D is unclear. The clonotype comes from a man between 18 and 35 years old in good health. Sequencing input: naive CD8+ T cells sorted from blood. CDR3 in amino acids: CASSLSRTGYEQYF. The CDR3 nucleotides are TGTGCCAGCAGTTTATCCCGGACGGGCTACGAGCAGTACTTC.